Following are 14 T cell receptor beta chains from one sample sequenced in a study of T cells after yellow fever vaccination. TCRdb re-analysed the 5' RACE reads in MiXCR, keeping a single row per CDR3 protein. The repertoire holds hundreds of thousands of distinct CDR3 sequences, with more than 5.5% as singletons. The sequencing used PBMCs, collected 5 days after the yellow fever booster vaccination. Source of these receptors: a man younger than 40 who received the YFV17D yellow fever vaccine.

The gene calls are TRBV19 and TRBJ2-2; no reliable D call. This CDR3 contains 13 residues. V lost 10 bases and J lost 5, with 14 bases in between. Germline V gene sequence: CDR1 LNHDA, CDR2 SQIVND (reference sequence). This chain's CDR3 is CATLNYRTGELFF. CDR3 DNA: TGTGCCACCCTCAACTATCGGACCGGGGAGCTGTTTTTT.

This clonotype was counted ten times or more. J is TRBJ2-3 and V is TRBV7-2; D unclear. V was trimmed by 0 bases and J by 0 bases, leaving 16 bases between them. Germline V CDR1 and CDR2: SGHTA, FQGNSA. The length of the CDR3 is 18 residues. CDR3 in DNA: TGTGCCAGCAGCTTAGCTAGTGCGGTCTTCTCTAGCACAGATACGCAGTATTTT. Translation gives CASSLASAVFSSTDTQYF.

A few counts support this clonotype. The chain employs TRBV24-1 and TRBJ2-5; TRBD1 might be the D (5 bases). Germline V gene lookup returns CDR1 KGHDR and CDR2 SFDVKD. CDR3 length: 15 amino acids. Trimming took 3 bases from V and 4 from J, leaving 14 bases between them. The CDR3 here is CATSDQSRAGETQYF. CDR3 nucleotide sequence: TGTGCCACCAGTGATCAAAGCAGGGCTGGAGAGACCCAGTACTTC.

This clonotype appeared a few times. The chain has TRBV5-6 and TRBJ2-4; 7 bases map to TRBD2. This CDR3 has 13 amino acids. Trimming at V came to 2 bases and at J to 9 bases, leaving 5 bases not matched to a gene. Germline V gene data show CDR1 as SGHDT and CDR2 as YYEEEE. CDR3 amino acids: CASSFGREFIQYF. CDR3 nucleotide sequence: TGTGCCAGCAGCTTTGGGCGGGAGTTCATTCAGTACTTC.

This clonotype came up many times. The rearrangement links TRBV7-9 to TRBJ1-3; a weak D match, TRBD1 (6 bases). Trimming removed 9 bases from V and 2 bases from J, with 14 bases in between. This CDR3 comprises 14 residues. Germline CDR1 reads SEHNR; CDR2 reads FQNEAQ (reference sequence). Here the CDR3 reads CARGGVEAGNTIYF. The CDR3 nucleotides read TGTGCCAGAGGGGGAGTGGAGGCTGGAAACACCATATATTTT.

This sequence joins TRBV7-3 and TRBJ2-1; TRBD2 matches 8 bases. CDR3 length: 16 amino acids. Germline V gives CDR1 SGHTA, CDR2 FQGTGA. Unmatched junction bases numbered 9, after V lost 4 bases and J lost 4 bases. The CDR3 DNA follows: TGTGCCAGCAGCTCCAAAATAGCGGGGTCATACAATGAGCAGTTCTTC. Encoded protein: CASSSKIAGSYNEQFF.

The chain uses TRBV29-1 and TRBJ2-7, with TRBD2 matching over 7 bases. CDR1 is SQVTM, CDR2 ANQGSEA, per germline. The CDR3 length is 13 residues. V was clipped by 2 bases and J by 7 bases; unmatched bases: 8. The CDR3 DNA sequence: TGCAGCGTTGAACGGCGGGGGAAACGGGAGCAGTACTTC. It codes for CSVERRGKREQYF.

J is TRBJ2-3 and V is TRBV20-1, with 10 bases that match TRBD2. Germline trimming cut 8 bases from V and 0 bases from J; bases unmatched to any gene: 5. The germline V gene has CDR1 DFQATT and CDR2 SNEGSKA (reference sequence). This CDR3 region has 14 residues. CDR3 sequence reads: CSPLAGASTDTQYF. Written as DNA, the CDR3 is TGCAGTCCCCTAGCGGGAGCGAGCACAGATACGCAGTATTTT.

This clonotype has ten or more counts. The rearrangement uses TRBV6-1 and TRBJ2-3, with 8 positions matching TRBD2. The length of the CDR3 is 17 residues. Germline V gene data show CDR1 as MNHNS and CDR2 as SASEGT. The V segment lost 5 bases and the J segment 4 bases; nucleotides outside the gene matches: 14. Here the CDR3 DNA reads TGTGCCAGCAGTCCCCTTTCGCCGGGAGGGCCCGCAGATACGCAGTATTTT. Translating it yields CASSPLSPGGPADTQYF.

There are many counts of this clonotype. CDR3 loop: CASKPLAGNTGELFF. CDR3 DNA: TGTGCCAGCAAACCTCTAGCGGGGAACACCGGGGAGCTGTTTTTT. The chain recombines TRBV6-1 with TRBJ2-2; 8 bases match TRBD2. Germline-derived CDR1 and CDR2 are MNHNS and SASEGT. V shed 7 bases, J shed 1 base, and the junction held 5 bases outside the gene matches. This CDR3 comprises 15 residues.

This clonotype occurred a few times. The chain combines TRBV30 with TRBJ2-3; TRBD1 matches 9 bases. The CDR3 is 14 residues long. V was clipped by 5 bases and J by 4 bases; unmatched bases: 7. CDR1 GTSNPN and CDR2 SVGIG come from the germline V gene (reference sequence). The CDR3 is CAWDLGTGPDTQYF. CDR3 coding DNA: TGTGCCTGGGATCTTGGGACAGGGCCAGATACGCAGTATTTT.

Only a few counts were recorded for this clonotype. The chain combines TRBV19 with TRBJ1-2, with D perhaps TRBD1 (5 bases). The CDR3 covers 14 residues. The V end lost 5 bases, the J end lost 7 bases, and 17 bases lay between the germline ends. CDR1 and CDR2 from the germline V gene are LNHDA and SQIVND (reference sequence). The CDR3: CASSYTRDSGGYTF. In nucleotides, the CDR3 is TGTGCCAGTAGTTACACGAGAGACAGCGGTGGCTACACCTTC.

Ten or more counts support this clonotype. The chain couples TRBV5-1 to TRBJ1-4; tentatively, D is TRBD1 (5 bases). The CDR3 totals 14 residues. The V gene's germline CDR1 is SGHRS and CDR2 YFSETQ. The V and J ends lost 4 bases and 8 bases respectively, with 15 bases between them. Written as DNA, the CDR3 is TGCGCCAGCAGCCTGTTGCAGGGTGGAGAAAAACTGTTTTTT. Its protein product is CASSLLQGGEKLFF.

This clonotype was seen at least ten times. This chain uses TRBV12-3 or TRBV12-4 with TRBJ1-2; D remains ambiguous. This CDR3 has 13 residues. The ends were cut back, 1 base at V and 2 bases at J, with 5 bases in the middle. The CDR3 nucleotides read TGTGCCAGCAGTTTAGTACGGAACTATGGCTACACCTTC. Protein product: CASSLVRNYGYTF.